One sample yielded the 19 T cell receptor beta chains listed below, sequenced in a study of lymphopenia after photon versus proton radiotherapy. TCRdb's table, derived via immunoSEQ multiplex PCR, lists solely in-frame clones and lacks some. The data show about 4,500 clones, about two thirds seen once. Source: peripheral blood, taken from a patient treated with proton-based radiotherapy. Every receptor here comes from an older man with esophageal cancer.

This clone was observed once. This chain links TRBV19 with TRBJ2-1, with 11 bases lining up with TRBD2. The length of the CDR3 is 15 residues. The V gene's germline CDR1 is LNHDA and CDR2 SQIVND (reference sequence). V gave up 6 bases and J gave up 7 bases; unmatched junction bases: 8. This CDR3 reads CASRRTSGGLNEQFF. The DNA for the CDR3 is TGTGCCAGTAGAAGAACTAGCGGGGGACTGAATGAGCAGTTCTTC.

This clone was found a few times. The chain couples TRBV5-4 to TRBJ2-2, with 8 bases lining up with TRBD1. CDR1 is SGHNT, CDR2 YYREEE, per germline (reference sequence). V shed 4 bases, J shed 1 base, and the junction held 3 bases outside the gene matches. The CDR3 contains 15 residues. This chain's CDR3 is CASSLDRGNTGELFF. Written as DNA, the CDR3 is TGTGCCAGCAGCCTAGACAGGGGGAACACCGGGGAGCTGTTTTTT.

This clone was observed a few times. The V and J genes are TRBV21-1 and TRBJ1-1; no check of the table's D call, TRBD1, against the DNA was made. TRBV21-1 is tagged as a pseudogene. The CDR3 length is 15 residues. CDR3 sequence: CASSLRDRSNTEAFF. For the CDR3, the DNA is TGTGCCAGCAGCCTCCGGGACAGGTCGAACACTGAAGCTTTCTTT.

This clone counts as medium-sized. The V and J genes are TRBV9 and TRBJ2-3, with 10 bases aligning to TRBD1. Germline CDR1 is SGDLS and CDR2 is YYNGEE. CDR3 length: 15 amino acids. V was clipped by 0 bases and J by 4 bases; unmatched bases: 2. CDR3 nucleotide sequence: TGTGCCAGCAGCGTAGATGGGACAGGGGCAGATACGCAGTATTTT. Amino acid sequence: CASSVDGTGADTQYF.

This clone showed up just once. J is TRBJ2-5 and V is TRBV9, with D unclear. The length of the CDR3 is 11 residues. V was trimmed by 0 bases and J by 3 bases, leaving 0 bases between them. The germline CDR1 and CDR2 sequences are SGDLS and YYNGEE. CDR3 protein: CASSVEETQYF. The CDR3 DNA is TGTGCCAGCAGCGTAGAAGAGACCCAGTACTTC.

The V call is TRBV5-1, the J call TRBJ2-7, with 11 bases that match TRBD1. Germline V gene sequence: CDR1 SGHRS, CDR2 YFSETQ. CDR3 length equals 15 residues. Trimming at V came to 4 bases and at J to 2 bases, leaving 5 bases not matched to a gene. This CDR3 reads CASSTGGQGAYEQYF. The CDR3 DNA follows: TGCGCCAGCAGCACAGGGGGACAGGGGGCCTACGAGCAGTACTTC.

The genes are TRBV7-3 and TRBJ1-6; D unresolved. V gave up 5 bases and J gave up 7 bases, with 9 bases separating them. The CDR3 is made up of 13 amino acids. Germline CDR1 and CDR2: SGHTA and FQGTGA. The CDR3 reads CASSPGVNSPLHF. DNA of the CDR3: TGTGCCAGCAGCCCCGGGGTAAATTCACCCCTCCACTTT.

The V and J genes are TRBV6-5 and TRBJ2-7, with TRBD2 matching over 8 bases. V lost 1 base, J lost 6 bases, and 8 bases stayed unmatched. The CDR3 contains 15 residues. CDR1 and CDR2 (germline): MNHEY, SVGAGI. Here the CDR3 DNA reads TGTGCCAGCAGTTACTGGGGACTAGTAACGGGCGAGCAGTACTTC. Protein: CASSYWGLVTGEQYF.

The chain couples TRBV6-4 to TRBJ2-1, with 8 positions matching TRBD1. The CDR3 covers 13 residues. Germline CDR1 reads MRHNA; CDR2 reads SNTAGT. Trimming cost V 6 bases and J 5 bases; bases outside gene matches: 3. The CDR3 region has the DNA TGTGCCAGCAGAACAGGGGGGAACAATGAGCAGTTCTTC. Its protein is CASRTGGNNEQFF.

V is TRBV6-6 and J is TRBJ1-4; TRBD1 matches 7 bases. Germline V gives CDR1 MNHNY, CDR2 SVGAGI (reference sequence). The J segment lost 7 bases and the V segment lost 6 bases, leaving 5 bases of the junction unmatched. The CDR3 is 13 amino acids. CDR3 in amino acids: CASRTGLSEKLFF. The CDR3 bases are TGTGCCAGCAGGACAGGGTTGTCTGAAAAACTGTTTTTT.

The chain couples TRBV28 to TRBJ1-1; D is ambiguous. The V end lost 6 bases, the J end lost 4 bases, and 9 bases lay between the germline ends. CDR3 length: 12 amino acids. CDR1 and CDR2 from the germline V gene are MDHEN and SYDVKM. The DNA for the CDR3 is TGTGCCAGCAGAAGGTTCGTCACTGAAGCTTTCTTT. This codes for CASRRFVTEAFF.

This clone was counted a few times. The rearrangement joins TRBV6-6 to TRBJ2-1; 9 bases match TRBD2. This CDR3 comprises 14 residues. J gave up 3 bases and V 7 bases, and 4 bases lay outside the gene matches. Looked up from germline, CDR1 is MNHNY and CDR2 is SVGAGI (reference sequence). The CDR3 reads CASNVAGDYNEQFF. The DNA for the CDR3 is TGTGCCAGCAACGTAGCGGGGGACTACAATGAGCAGTTCTTC.

The J gene is TRBJ1-1, the V gene TRBV7-3; unclear D gene. CDR3 length: 13 residues. V was trimmed by 4 bases and J by 4 bases, leaving 10 bases between them. Germline values: CDR1 SGHTA, CDR2 FQGTGA. DNA of the CDR3: TGTGCCAGCAGCTCAGACATGGTCACTGAAGCTTTCTTT. Protein: CASSSDMVTEAFF.

The gene calls are TRBV5-1 and TRBJ2-5; D possibly corresponds to TRBD2 (6 bases). CDR1 SGHRS and CDR2 YFSETQ come from the germline V gene. Trimming left V 1 base short and J 5 bases short, with 15 bases between. CDR3 length: 15 amino acids. The CDR3 sequence: CASSLWVTRGETQYF. The DNA of the CDR3 is TGCGCCAGCAGCTTGTGGGTGACCCGGGGGGAGACCCAGTACTTC.

As for this clone: One junction end disagrees with the germline gene, perhaps due to a read error. CDR3 region: CASSQFRQGSHEQYF. CDR3 coding DNA: TGTGCCAGCAGCCAATTCAGACAGGGCTCCCACGAGCAGTACTTC. The rearrangement uses TRBV14 and TRBJ2-7; 7 bases map to TRBD1. The CDR3 has 15 amino acids. Germline V lookup: CDR1 SGHDN, CDR2 FVKESK.

The chain employs TRBV10-3 and TRBJ1-1; the match to TRBD1 covers 9 bases. The CDR3 covers 14 residues. V shed 5 bases and J 1 base; nucleotides not matched to a gene: 2. CDR1 is ENHRY and CDR2 is SYGVKD in the germline V gene. DNA of the CDR3: TGTGCCATCAGTAGGGACAGGGAGAACACTGAAGCTTTCTTT. Protein product: CAISRDRENTEAFF.

This clone was counted a single time. The chain recombines TRBV9 with TRBJ2-3; the D call may be TRBD1 or TRBD2 (5 bases each). There are 13 residues in the CDR3. V lost 0 bases to trimming and J lost 8 bases, with 10 bases between them. Germline V gene sequence: CDR1 SGDLS, CDR2 YYNGEE. The CDR3 region is CASSVGWGSTQYF. The CDR3 bases are TGTGCCAGCAGCGTAGGGTGGGGGAGTACGCAGTATTTT.

The V call is TRBV19, the J call TRBJ2-1, with D perhaps TRBD1 (6 bases). This CDR3 is built from 16 residues. From germline, CDR1 is LNHDA and CDR2 SQIVND (reference sequence). V lost 2 bases and J 4 bases, leaving 15 bases between the germline ends. The CDR3 reads CASSISRTGPYNEQFF. As DNA, the CDR3 is TGTGCCAGTAGTATATCTCGCACAGGGCCTTACAATGAGCAGTTCTTC.

The rearrangement links TRBV19 to TRBJ2-5; D may be TRBD2 (6 bases). CDR1 is LNHDA, CDR2 SQIVND, per germline (reference sequence). Between the trimmed V and J ends, which lost 5 bases and 5 bases, there was a span of 21 bases. The CDR3 covers 16 residues. The CDR3 is CASSSAMGLTWETQYF. The CDR3 DNA sequence: TGTGCCAGTAGTTCCGCGATGGGACTGACTTGGGAGACCCAGTACTTC.